A few counts support the clone carrying this T cell receptor (beta chain). Its antigen is undetermined. This entry comes from a study of cytomegalovirus exposure and HLA in healthy donors. Study conclusions and caveats: In an earlier analysis, about 87% or about 30%: the productive usage of most TCR beta V segments. Analyzed later, association rates of TCRs varied across HLA loci, with DRB1 most and HLA-C fewest. The availability of immune exposure information extended only to CMV serostatus.

As for the donors, each was a healthy bone marrow donor. The PCR used 60 Vbeta and 13 Jbeta primers. The protocol was immunoSEQ multiplex PCR, while the TCRdb copy is restricted to in-frame clones and leaves out a portion. The sample consists of over 120,000 clones, 65% to 90% of them appearing once. The length of the CDR3 is 13 residues. V shed 5 bases and J shed 8 bases, with 12 bases lying between them. Per germline, CDR1 SGHVS and CDR2 FQNEAQ. This chain joins TRBV7-8 and TRBJ1-4, with D tentatively TRBD1 (5 bases). The sequence was obtained from a woman in her thirties in good health and CMV-seronegative. Sequencing used PBMCs. CDR3 loop: CASSEAGGEKLFF. Written as DNA, the CDR3 is TGTGCCAGCAGCGAGGCTGGGGGGGAAAAACTGTTTTTT.